The source of this T cell receptor beta chain is a study of a mutant IDH1 vaccine in newly diagnosed glioma. CDR1 SGHKS and CDR2 YYEKEE come from the germline V gene (reference sequence). J gave up 4 bases and V 2 bases, and 4 bases lay outside the gene matches. This CDR3 is built from 15 residues. The repertoire was sequenced with immunoSEQ multiplex PCR; TCRdb's copy has only in-frame clones and lacks some. This table has some 130,000 clones, around 80% appearing once. As for this clone: Its antigen is currently unknown.

Time point here: week 11, during vaccination. Each dose delivered 300 ug of mutant IDH1 20-mer peptide subcutaneously with imiquimod. The sample here was PBMCs, taken from a glioma patient whose treatment included an IDH1 peptide vaccine. The rearrangement uses TRBV5-5 and TRBJ1-2, with 11 nucleotides matching TRBD1. This receptor was taken from a middle-aged man with glioma. CDR3 nucleotide sequence: TGTGCCAGCAGCTTAGGACAGGGGGCTTTCTATGGCTACACCTTC. It codes for CASSLGQGAFYGYTF.